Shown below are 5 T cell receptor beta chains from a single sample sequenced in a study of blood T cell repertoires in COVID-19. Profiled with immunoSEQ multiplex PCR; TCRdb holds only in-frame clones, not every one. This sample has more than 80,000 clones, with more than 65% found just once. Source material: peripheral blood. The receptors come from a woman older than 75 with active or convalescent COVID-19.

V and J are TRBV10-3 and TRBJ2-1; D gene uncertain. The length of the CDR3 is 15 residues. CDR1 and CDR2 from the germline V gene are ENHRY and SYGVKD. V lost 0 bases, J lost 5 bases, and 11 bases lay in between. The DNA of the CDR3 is TGTGCCATCAGTGAGTCGACCCATCGGGACAATGAGCAGTTCTTC. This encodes CAISESTHRDNEQFF.

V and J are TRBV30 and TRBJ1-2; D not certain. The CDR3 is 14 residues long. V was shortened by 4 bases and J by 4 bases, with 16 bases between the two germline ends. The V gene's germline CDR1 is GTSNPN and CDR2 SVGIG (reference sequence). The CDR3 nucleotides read TGTGCCTGGACCCCCCAAAGCGGCGGCTATGGCTACACCTTC. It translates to CAWTPQSGGYGYTF.

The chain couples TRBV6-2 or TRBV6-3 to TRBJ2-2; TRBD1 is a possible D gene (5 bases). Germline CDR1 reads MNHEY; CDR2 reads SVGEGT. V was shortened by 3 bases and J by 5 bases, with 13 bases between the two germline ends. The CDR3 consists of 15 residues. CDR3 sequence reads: CASSYRSRATGELFF. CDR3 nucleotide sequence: TGTGCCAGCAGTTATCGGTCCAGGGCGACCGGGGAGCTGTTTTTT.

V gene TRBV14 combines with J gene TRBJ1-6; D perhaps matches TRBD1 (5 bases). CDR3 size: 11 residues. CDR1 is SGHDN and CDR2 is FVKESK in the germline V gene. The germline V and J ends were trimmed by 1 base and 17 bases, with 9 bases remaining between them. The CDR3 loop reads CASSQGRAIHF. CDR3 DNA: TGTGCCAGCAGCCAAGGCAGGGCTATCCACTTT. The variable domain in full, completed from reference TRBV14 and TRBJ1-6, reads EAGVTQFPSHSVIEKGQTVTLRCDPISGHDNLYWYRRVMGKEIKFLLHFVKESKQDESGMPNNRFLAERTGGTYSTLKVQPAELEDSGVYFCASSQGRAIHFGNGTRLTVT.

This CDR3 reads CASSVSNYNEQFF. The CDR3 DNA reads TGTGCCAGCAGTGTCAGTAACTACAATGAGCAGTTCTTC. The rearrangement joins TRBV2 to TRBJ2-1; no reliable D call. The germline V gene has CDR1 SNHLY and CDR2 FYNNEI. This CDR3 is built from 13 residues. Trimming stripped 4 bases from V and 3 bases from J, with 7 bases between.